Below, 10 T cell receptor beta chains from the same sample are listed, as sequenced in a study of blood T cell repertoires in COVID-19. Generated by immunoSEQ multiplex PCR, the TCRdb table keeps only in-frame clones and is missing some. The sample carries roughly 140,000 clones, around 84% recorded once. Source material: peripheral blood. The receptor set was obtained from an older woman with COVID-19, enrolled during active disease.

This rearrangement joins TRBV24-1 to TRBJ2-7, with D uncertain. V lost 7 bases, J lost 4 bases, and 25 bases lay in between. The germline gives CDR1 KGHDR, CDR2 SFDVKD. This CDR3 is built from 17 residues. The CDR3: CATSGPAVDTPSYEQYV. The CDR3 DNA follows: TGTGCCACCAGCGGCCCGGCTGTAGACACCCCGTCTTACGAGCAGTACGTC.

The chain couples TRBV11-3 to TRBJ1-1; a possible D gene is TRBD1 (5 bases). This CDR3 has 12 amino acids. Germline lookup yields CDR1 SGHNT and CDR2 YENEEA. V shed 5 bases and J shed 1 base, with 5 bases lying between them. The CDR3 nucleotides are TGTGCCAGCAGCACAGGGAACACTGAAGCTTTCTTT. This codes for CASSTGNTEAFF. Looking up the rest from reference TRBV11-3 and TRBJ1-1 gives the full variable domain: EAGVVQSPRYKIIEKKQPVAFWCNPISGHNTLYWYLQNLGQGPELLIRYENEEAVDDSQLPKDRFSAERLKGVDSTLKIQPAELGDSAVYLCASSTGNTEAFFGQGTRLTVV.

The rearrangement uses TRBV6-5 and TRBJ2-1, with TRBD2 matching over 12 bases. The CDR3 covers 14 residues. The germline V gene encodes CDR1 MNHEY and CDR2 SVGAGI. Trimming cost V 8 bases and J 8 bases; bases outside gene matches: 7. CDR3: CASRLAGEQDEQFF. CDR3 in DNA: TGTGCCAGCCGACTAGCGGGAGAGCAGGATGAGCAGTTCTTC.

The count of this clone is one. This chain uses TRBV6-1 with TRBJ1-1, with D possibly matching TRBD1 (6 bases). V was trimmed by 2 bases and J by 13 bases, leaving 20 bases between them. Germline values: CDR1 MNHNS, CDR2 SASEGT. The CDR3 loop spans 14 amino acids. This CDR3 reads CASSEPGLGARVFF. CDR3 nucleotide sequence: TGTGCCAGCAGTGAACCGGGGCTGGGGGCGAGAGTTTTCTTT.

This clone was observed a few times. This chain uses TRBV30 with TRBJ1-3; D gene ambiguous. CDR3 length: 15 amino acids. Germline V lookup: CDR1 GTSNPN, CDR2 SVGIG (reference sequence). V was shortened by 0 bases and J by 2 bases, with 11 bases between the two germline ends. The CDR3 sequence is CAWSVRSGAGNTIYF. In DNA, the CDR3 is TGTGCCTGGAGTGTACGATCCGGGGCTGGAAACACCATATATTTT.

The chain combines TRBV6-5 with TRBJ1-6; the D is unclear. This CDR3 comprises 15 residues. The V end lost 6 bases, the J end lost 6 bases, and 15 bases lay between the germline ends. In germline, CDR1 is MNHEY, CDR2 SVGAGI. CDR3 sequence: CASRAVLSSNSPLHF. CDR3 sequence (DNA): TGTGCCAGCAGGGCGGTTTTGTCTTCTAATTCACCCCTCCACTTT.

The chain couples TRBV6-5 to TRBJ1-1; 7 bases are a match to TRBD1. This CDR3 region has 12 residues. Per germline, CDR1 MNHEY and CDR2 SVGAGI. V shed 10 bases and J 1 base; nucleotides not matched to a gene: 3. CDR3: CATNRGNTEAFF. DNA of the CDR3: TGTGCCACAAACAGGGGGAACACTGAAGCTTTCTTT.

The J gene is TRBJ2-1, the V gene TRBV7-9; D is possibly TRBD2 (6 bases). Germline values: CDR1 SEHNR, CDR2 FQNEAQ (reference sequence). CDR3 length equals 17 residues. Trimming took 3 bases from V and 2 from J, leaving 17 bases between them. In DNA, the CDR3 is TGTGCCAGCAGCTTGACGCTCCGGGAGCTCCCCTACAATGAGCAGTTCTTC. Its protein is CASSLTLRELPYNEQFF.

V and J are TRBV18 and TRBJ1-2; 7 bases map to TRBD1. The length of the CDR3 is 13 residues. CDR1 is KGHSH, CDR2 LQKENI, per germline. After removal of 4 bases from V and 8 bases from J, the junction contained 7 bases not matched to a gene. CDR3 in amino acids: CASSHPGQRGYTF. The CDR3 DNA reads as TGTGCCAGCTCACACCCGGGACAGAGAGGCTACACCTTC.

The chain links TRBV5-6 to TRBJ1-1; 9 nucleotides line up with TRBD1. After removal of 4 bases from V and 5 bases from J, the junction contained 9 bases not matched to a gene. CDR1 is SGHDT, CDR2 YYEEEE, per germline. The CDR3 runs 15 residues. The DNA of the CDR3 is TGTGCCAGCAGCATTCCGGGACAGGGAAAAACTGAAGCTTTCTTT. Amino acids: CASSIPGQGKTEAFF.